The rows below give T cell receptor beta chains drawn from one sample of a study of monozygotic twins with inflammatory bowel disease. Reanalyzing the 5' RACE reads, TCRdb keeps one entry per CDR3 protein, without DNA. The sample includes around 400,000 distinct CDR3 sequences. The specimen sequenced was blood. Source of these receptors: a human donor with ulcerative colitis or Crohn's disease, or a healthy co-twin of an affected twin (not recorded which). Both conserved end residues are part of each CDR3.

j_call v_call cdr3_aa
TRBJ2-7 TRBV5-1 CASSFFDSNEQYF
TRBJ1-1 TRBV5-1 CASSFSGQTNEAFF
TRBJ2-6 TRBV19 CATGGGVSGANVLTF
TRBJ1-3 TRBV27 CAKLTGISGNTIYF
TRBJ1-3 TRBV6-1 CASRADRVRNTIYF
TRBJ1-5 TRBV6-2/TRBV6-3 CASTLIPPDRPYSNQPQHF
TRBJ2-7 TRBV7-8 CASSLTQASSYEQYF
TRBJ2-5 TRBV18 CASSPSVQETQYF
TRBJ2-5 TRBV7-7 CASSLRLGASPETQYF
TRBJ2-7 TRBV12-3/TRBV12-4 CASSARHEQYF
TRBJ2-3 TRBV7-5 CISVSEALAGGPTDTQYF
TRBJ2-1 TRBV5-4 CASSTGTSGAGEQFF
TRBJ1-1 TRBV3-1 CASSHRGGGSMNTEAFF
TRBJ2-1 TRBV24-1 CATSSGGYNEQFF
TRBJ2-7 TRBV20-1 CSASNNLLTSTYYEQYF
TRBJ2-7 TRBV29-1 CSVGPRLGYEQYF
TRBJ2-1 TRBV6-5 CASSYGTGDNEQFF
TRBJ2-1 TRBV14 CASSLNPGSYNEQFF
TRBJ1-2 TRBV30 CAWSVDSGAYGYTF
TRBJ2-3 TRBV29-1 CSVYPLGTVPGTDTQYF
TRBJ2-2 TRBV14 CASSPTSGPTGELFF
TRBJ2-2 TRBV4-1 CASSQVGQLLNTGELFF
TRBJ1-1 TRBV29-1 CSGQGAVAMNTEAFF
TRBJ2-3 TRBV29-1 CSGVRQNTDTQYF
TRBJ1-2 TRBV5-1 CASSWSQGAGGYTF
TRBJ1-2 TRBV9 CASSRRQGDYGYTF
TRBJ2-3 TRBV10-3 CAIRSGQGVADTQYF
TRBJ1-5 TRBV12-3/TRBV12-4 CASRGGAGSNQPQHF
TRBJ2-1 TRBV6-2/TRBV6-3 CASRPTWNEQFF
TRBJ2-2 TRBV7-9 CASSPASGRPNTGELFF
TRBJ2-5 TRBV5-1 CASSLGSLEETQYF
TRBJ2-1 TRBV6-1 CASDLIFRTTDYNEQFF
TRBJ2-3 TRBV13 CASIRTRGDTQYF
TRBJ2-1 TRBV7-3 CASAISGDPYNEQFF
TRBJ1-1 TRBV2 CASTLNTEAFF
TRBJ1-1 TRBV18 CASSPTLPPPPEAFF
TRBJ1-2 TRBV20-1 CSAREPSAGILYGYTF
TRBJ2-1 TRBV15 CATSRPGTSGGNEQFF
TRBJ2-6 TRBV7-9 CASRAGVSGANVLTF
TRBJ1-2 TRBV7-2 CASSLAGRTSDSHHGGYTF
TRBJ2-1 TRBV6-5 CASSYRDPPTPEQFF
TRBJ2-1 TRBV27 CASSLSGGGLYNEQFF
TRBJ2-7 TRBV9 CASSVDEGGRREQYF
TRBJ2-5 TRBV6-6 CASTAGVTETQYF
TRBJ1-1 TRBV3-1 CASSQARKNTEAFF
TRBJ1-2 TRBV5-1 CASSLGGPYGYTF
TRBJ2-1 TRBV6-2/TRBV6-3 CASRGTFLFNEQFF
TRBJ1-1 TRBV5-4 CASSLTGGNLNTEAFF